This record concerns one T cell receptor beta chain sequence. The antigen is not known. Using immunoSEQ multiplex PCR, the repertoire was profiled, and TCRdb retains in-frame clones only, with some absent. The sample consists of approximately 100,000 clones, roughly 87% of them appearing once. The CDR3 sequence is 16 residues long. From germline, CDR1 is MNHEY and CDR2 SMNVEV (reference sequence). Trimming took 2 bases from V and 0 from J, leaving 11 bases between them. The data were taken from a study of graft-versus-host responses after intestinal transplantation. Study as a whole: Among the recipients, all got anti-thymocyte globulin induction and then tacrolimus and steroids for 3 to 4 years.

This sequence joins TRBV27 and TRBJ1-3; the D is unclear. The sample here was unstimulated CD4+ T cells sorted from spleen or lymph node cells, taken before intestinal transplant. This TCR was sampled from a human donor who received an intestinal transplant. The CDR3 coding sequence is TGTGCCAGCAGTTTAACTCTCAGGAGCTCTGGAAACACCATATATTTT. Translated, it gives CASSLTLRSSGNTIYF.